The clone carrying this TCR beta chain has a count of ten or more. The antigen is not known. The data derive from a study of beta chain features in type 1 diabetes. Turning to the study itself: Patients did not differ from healthy donors in age, gender or cell yield. Study-wide results and limits: More deletions and fewer insertions at VDJ junctions were seen in type 1 diabetes patients. TCRB CDR3 length was moderately but significantly reduced in all four CD4+ subsets of Type 1 diabetes patients. Amplification by PCR could prefer shorter templates, with the same effect in patients and controls.

The CDR3 has 14 residues. Per the germline V gene, CDR1 is GTSNPN and CDR2 is SVGIG (reference sequence). V dropped 0 bases and J dropped 5 bases, with 11 bases sitting between them. Expressed TCRB transcripts were sequenced, since all the RNA that had been isolated was reverse transcribed. Generated by immunoSEQ multiplex PCR, the TCRdb table keeps only in-frame clones and is missing some. The table includes just under 150,000 clones, more than 9% detected once. The sequence derives from a man younger than 35 in good health. The rearrangement joins TRBV30 to TRBJ2-1, with a tentative D call TRBD2 (7 bases). Sequenced sample: naive CD4+ T cells from blood. The CDR3: CAWSVGGANNEQFF. Here the CDR3 DNA reads TGTGCCTGGAGTGTTGGGGGGGCGAACAATGAGCAGTTCTTC.